These T cell receptor beta chains were read from a single sample in a study of identical twins. TCRdb processed the 5' RACE reads anew with MiXCR; each CDR3 protein has one entry. The sample has just over 500,000 distinct CDR3 sequences; about 20% are singletons. These records were also assigned to another study, of T cells expressing NK-cell markers.

Specimen: CD4+ T cells sorted from blood. The receptors originated from a woman aged 18 to 35 in good health. Both conserved end residues are part of each CDR3. Each record gives: V gene, J gene, clone size, D gene, CDR3 protein, CDR3 DNA. The D gene is left open where the match is weak. Clone size is stated in some rows and not others, as once, few, many or a class when expanded.

V gene: TRBV7-9
J gene: TRBJ2-7
clone size: many
D gene: -
CDR3 protein: CASSWSLSYEQYF
CDR3 DNA: TGTGCCAGCAGCTGGTCTCTGTCCTACGAGCAGTACTTC

V gene: TRBV20-1
J gene: TRBJ1-5
clone size: -
D gene: -
CDR3 protein: CSASGGTVEHF
CDR3 DNA: TGCAGTGCTAGTGGCGGGACGGTCGAGCATTTT

V gene: TRBV29-1
J gene: TRBJ2-7
clone size: -
D gene: -
CDR3 protein: CSVGAGGPYEQYF
CDR3 DNA: TGCAGCGTTGGAGCCGGGGGGCCCTACGAGCAGTACTTC

V gene: TRBV20-1
J gene: TRBJ1-5
clone size: few
D gene: TRBD1
CDR3 protein: CSARQGASDQPQHF
CDR3 DNA: TGCAGTGCTAGGCAGGGGGCGAGTGATCAGCCCCAGCATTTT

V gene: TRBV29-1
J gene: TRBJ2-7
clone size: many
D gene: -
CDR3 protein: CSVEESGTGSYEQYF
CDR3 DNA: TGCAGCGTTGAAGAAAGTGGGACGGGCTCCTACGAGCAGTACTTC

V gene: TRBV20-1
J gene: TRBJ1-5
clone size: many
D gene: TRBD1
CDR3 protein: CSAAAGQGAGGNQPQHF
CDR3 DNA: TGCAGTGCTGCCGCGGGACAGGGGGCTGGCGGCAATCAGCCCCAGCATTTT

V gene: TRBV9
J gene: TRBJ2-7
clone size: few
D gene: TRBD2
CDR3 protein: CASSVGLAGGSAYEQYF
CDR3 DNA: TGTGCCAGCAGCGTAGGGCTAGCGGGAGGTAGTGCCTACGAGCAGTACTTC

V gene: TRBV20-1
J gene: TRBJ2-2
clone size: -
D gene: -
CDR3 protein: CSATHTGELFF
CDR3 DNA: TGCAGTGCTACACACACCGGGGAGCTGTTTTTT

V gene: TRBV5-1
J gene: TRBJ1-2
clone size: few
D gene: -
CDR3 protein: CASSLAQGFGGYTF
CDR3 DNA: TGCGCCAGCAGCTTGGCCCAGGGGTTCGGCGGCTACACCTTC

V gene: TRBV20-1
J gene: TRBJ2-5
clone size: -
D gene: TRBD1
CDR3 protein: CSADPGTGQETQYF
CDR3 DNA: TGCAGTGCCGATCCCGGGACAGGGCAAGAGACCCAGTACTTC

V gene: TRBV11-3
J gene: TRBJ2-6
clone size: -
D gene: -
CDR3 protein: CASSLGSGGANVLTF
CDR3 DNA: TGTGCCAGCAGCCTCGGCTCGGGGGGGGCCAACGTCCTGACTTTC

V gene: TRBV3-1
J gene: TRBJ1-1
clone size: -
D gene: -
CDR3 protein: CASAKMGLGAEAFF
CDR3 DNA: TGTGCCAGCGCCAAAATGGGCCTCGGGGCTGAAGCTTTCTTT

V gene: TRBV7-6
J gene: TRBJ2-3
clone size: -
D gene: -
CDR3 protein: CASSPRVRAGTDTQYF
CDR3 DNA: TGTGCCAGCAGCCCAAGGGTGAGGGCCGGGACAGATACGCAGTATTTT

V gene: TRBV20-1
J gene: TRBJ2-3
clone size: -
D gene: -
CDR3 protein: CSVRTGGLTDTQYF
CDR3 DNA: TGCAGTGTTAGAACTGGGGGGCTCACAGATACGCAGTATTTT

V gene: TRBV11-2
J gene: TRBJ2-1
clone size: -
D gene: TRBD2
CDR3 protein: CASRGREGQYNEQFF
CDR3 DNA: TGTGCCAGCAGGGGACGGGAGGGCCAATACAATGAGCAGTTCTTC

V gene: TRBV20-1
J gene: TRBJ2-7
clone size: -
D gene: -
CDR3 protein: CSARRDMKIEQYF
CDR3 DNA: TGCAGTGCTAGAAGGGACATGAAGATCGAGCAGTACTTC

V gene: TRBV29-1
J gene: TRBJ2-7
clone size: -
D gene: TRBD2
CDR3 protein: CSFRGDSYEQYF
CDR3 DNA: TGCAGCTTCCGGGGGGACTCCTACGAGCAGTACTTC

V gene: TRBV6-1
J gene: TRBJ2-5
clone size: -
D gene: -
CDR3 protein: CASSRSGTPHRETQYF
CDR3 DNA: TGTGCCAGTTCCCGTTCAGGGACCCCTCATAGGGAGACCCAGTACTTC

V gene: TRBV4-3
J gene: TRBJ2-1
clone size: -
D gene: TRBD2
CDR3 protein: CASSRGSGGESFNEQFF
CDR3 DNA: TGCGCCAGCAGCCGCGGGTCTGGGGGGGAGAGTTTCAATGAGCAGTTCTTC

V gene: TRBV7-2
J gene: TRBJ2-7
clone size: -
D gene: -
CDR3 protein: CASSANRDLSEQYF
CDR3 DNA: TGTGCCAGCAGCGCTAACCGGGACTTAAGTGAGCAGTACTTC

V gene: TRBV10-3
J gene: TRBJ1-1
clone size: few
D gene: TRBD1
CDR3 protein: CAITEDRARTEAFF
CDR3 DNA: TGTGCCATCACCGAAGACAGGGCAAGAACTGAAGCTTTCTTT

V gene: TRBV7-2
J gene: TRBJ2-5
clone size: few
D gene: TRBD2
CDR3 protein: CASSLALAGGAETQYF
CDR3 DNA: TGTGCCAGCAGCTTAGCACTAGCGGGGGGAGCAGAGACCCAGTACTTC

V gene: TRBV6-1
J gene: TRBJ1-4
clone size: -
D gene: -
CDR3 protein: CASRPGPKAEKLFF
CDR3 DNA: TGTGCCAGCAGACCGGGTCCAAAGGCTGAAAAACTGTTTTTT

V gene: TRBV6-2/TRBV6-3
J gene: TRBJ1-1
clone size: few
D gene: -
CDR3 protein: CASSSDLVAFF
CDR3 DNA: TGTGCCAGCAGTTCGGACCTGGTGGCTTTCTTT

V gene: TRBV5-1
J gene: TRBJ2-1
clone size: few
D gene: -
CDR3 protein: CASSVGVYNEQFF
CDR3 DNA: TGCGCCAGCAGTGTCGGGGTTTACAATGAGCAGTTCTTC

V gene: TRBV3-1
J gene: TRBJ2-2
clone size: -
D gene: -
CDR3 protein: CASSPPPVGNTGELFF
CDR3 DNA: TGTGCCAGCAGCCCTCCACCGGTGGGGAACACCGGGGAGCTGTTTTTT

V gene: TRBV5-6
J gene: TRBJ2-2
clone size: -
D gene: -
CDR3 protein: CASSLGQGTTGELFF
CDR3 DNA: TGTGCCAGCAGCTTGGGTCAGGGTACTACCGGGGAGCTGTTTTTT

V gene: TRBV12-3/TRBV12-4
J gene: TRBJ1-2
clone size: once
D gene: -
CDR3 protein: CASSFSHPNYGYTF
CDR3 DNA: TGTGCCAGCAGTTTTAGTCACCCTAACTATGGCTACACCTTC

V gene: TRBV20-1
J gene: TRBJ1-4
clone size: few
D gene: -
CDR3 protein: CSATSPGNEKLFF
CDR3 DNA: TGCAGTGCTACATCCCCGGGTAATGAAAAACTGTTTTTT

V gene: TRBV9
J gene: TRBJ2-3
clone size: -
D gene: TRBD2
CDR3 protein: CASSSGLDTDTQYF
CDR3 DNA: TGTGCCAGCTCCTCGGGACTAGACACAGATACGCAGTATTTT

V gene: TRBV7-2
J gene: TRBJ2-7
clone size: -
D gene: TRBD2
CDR3 protein: CASRRTSGPYEQYF
CDR3 DNA: TGTGCCAGCAGAAGGACTAGCGGACCATACGAGCAGTACTTC

V gene: TRBV6-5
J gene: TRBJ2-1
clone size: -
D gene: TRBD1
CDR3 protein: CASSYSDRVYNEQFF
CDR3 DNA: TGTGCCAGCAGTTACTCGGACAGGGTCTACAATGAGCAGTTCTTC

V gene: TRBV20-1
J gene: TRBJ2-5
clone size: -
D gene: -
CDR3 protein: CSAREIGRSQETQYF
CDR3 DNA: TGCAGTGCTAGAGAGATAGGGCGGTCCCAAGAGACCCAGTACTTC

V gene: TRBV3-1
J gene: TRBJ2-3
clone size: few
D gene: -
CDR3 protein: CASSQDRDTQYF
CDR3 DNA: TGTGCCAGCAGCCAAGATCGGGATACGCAGTATTTT

V gene: TRBV5-1
J gene: TRBJ2-5
clone size: once
D gene: TRBD2
CDR3 protein: CASSFLGTIAAQASGLQETQYF
CDR3 DNA: TGCGCCAGCAGCTTTTTGGGAACCATAGCGGCCCAGGCTAGCGGGCTCCAAGAGACCCAGTACTTC